This T cell receptor beta chain came from a study of regulatory T cells in long-lasting Graves disease (dated by TCRdb to the early 2020s). About the full investigation: In the newly diagnosed Graves' disease group, patients had been taking antithyroid drugs for less than 3 months. Persistent Graves' disease patients were compared with newly diagnosed Graves' disease patients by peripheral blood TCR sequencing and RNA sequencing. The study was conducted in China and was registered as a clinical trial. A total of roughly 35 samples underwent TCR sequencing: about 13 from persistent and around 20 from newly diagnosed Graves' disease patients.

What the research found in general, with its limitations: As a limitation, the authors acknowledged that the small sample size may reduce accuracy. Sequencing and analysis were restricted to the TCR beta chain. The study examined only peripheral blood because the primary lesion, thyroid tissue, could not be accessed. More public clonotypes were shared among persistent patients (roughly 2,700) than among newly diagnosed patients (approximately 930). Compared with newly diagnosed patients, persistent Graves' disease patients had lower TCR Shannon entropy and fewer highly expanded clones, which suggests clonal expansion.

In its sample, this clonotype was seen many times. It has no known antigen specificity. No base qualities exist here, and no much larger clone lies one base off it. The intended sense of this specimen's time point label: newly diagnosed GD, antithyroid drugs for less than 3 months. For both TCR sequencing and RNA sequencing, RNA was extracted from PBMCs in TRIzol. The diagnosis of Graves' disease followed American Thyroid Association guidelines. Recruitment of patients was carried out at an endocrinology department in Xi'an, China. Each patient gave 8.5 to 9.5 milliliters of peripheral blood, collected in an EDTA anticoagulant tube. Ficoll Paque Plus density gradient separation was used to isolate PBMCs, and no further T cell sorting was done. An Agilent 2100 Bioanalyzer and agarose gel were used to check RNA quality, while a NanoDrop 2000 measured RNA concentration. Library generation was performed with multiplex PCR. The instrument given in TCRdb is Illumina HiSeq 4000. To build TCR beta libraries, CDR3 regions were amplified by Arm-PCR using iRepertoire HTBI primers. Before sequencing, the PCR products underwent gel purification. On the authors' methods: Gene usage analysis of CDR3 amino acid clonotypes used the 62 TRBV and 14 to 15 TRBJ segments found across samples. Filtered high-quality paired reads were merged into contigs using COPE and FqMerger. BLAST was used to align contigs to the IMGT TRBV, TRBD and TRBJ reference genes, and CDR3 was defined following IMGT. Any clonotype with a frequency above 0.1% was counted as a highly expanded clone. Shannon entropy served as the measure of repertoire diversity, while the Gini coefficient captured V-J evenness. Public clonotypes were defined as clonotypes shared by more than one individual. Clones were called with MiXCR by TCRdb after fastp trimmed the public reads at Q25, and only in-frame beta chains were retained. Identical CDR3 protein sequences are pooled into one entry, listed with their most common genes and DNA. The V and J calls reflect TCRdb's pipeline rather than the authors' work. In this sample the table shows 530,000 or so distinct CDR3 sequences, approximately 15% of which occur a single time. Clones ranked in the top ten supply about 9.1% of the sample.

The same sample was also used in a study of T cells in Graves' hyperthyroidism and ophthalmopathy. That second publication adds: Stable Graves' hyperthyroidism was defined as no progression to ophthalmopathy during 18 months of follow-up. The hyperthyroidism patients were between 18 and 65 years old and newly diagnosed, with a disease duration of less than 2 months. Any patient with an uncontrolled infection, another autoimmune disease, pregnancy or lactation was excluded. Diagnoses were established on the basis of clinical symptoms, serum thyroxine and TRAb, thyroid ultrasound, and orbital computed tomography. The first round of RT-PCR for the TCR CDR3 was performed with the HTBI primer set and the Qiagen OneStep RT-PCR kit. Blood samples also contained most of the expanded thyroid clonotypes (frequency above 0.001), which suggests that blood repertoires may reflect thyroid immune responses. In cross-validation, a model built on a 13 V-J signature told ophthalmopathy apart from stable hyperthyroidism with 87.88% sensitivity and about 81% specificity, and in testing the same model reached 80%/75%. In validation, progression to ophthalmopathy was predicted by the model with 70.59% sensitivity and around 76% specificity, a median of around 6.5 months before onset. A discovery cohort of roughly 96 patients, 43 with Graves' ophthalmopathy and approximately 57 with stable Graves' hyperthyroidism, was used to find distinguishing TCR V-J signatures. Whether ophthalmopathy could be predicted prospectively was tested in an independent validation cohort made up of approximately 19 hyperthyroidism patients plus 17 patients who later progressed to ophthalmopathy. The approximately 95 discovery patients were divided at random into training and test sets in a 7:3 ratio. In addition, the study compared T-cell repertoires in thyroid tissue and in blood from several Graves' hyperthyroidism patients. After sampling, hyperthyroidism patients received methimazole starting at 30 mg daily, and ophthalmopathy patients received high-dose intravenous methylprednisolone. The libraries were constructed in a second round of multiplex PCR and then size-selected and purified. Paired-end sequencing of the libraries was performed with 100 bp reads on an Illumina HiSeq2000. SOAPnuke was used to process the raw data, with reads discarded if the reads contained adapters or uncalled bases, had a mean Phred below 15, or lacked an exact constant-primer or identifier match. High-quality paired reads were merged using COPE v1.2.5, and each unique nucleotide sequence was defined as a clonotype. Clonotypes were aligned to IMGT TRBV, TRBD and TRBJ reference segments using MiTCR v1.1. Only V-J combinations with frequency above 0.0001, covering 99% to 99.2% of repertoires, were analysed. The TCS score was defined as F50 (clonal expansion) divided by E x V (chaos), with BLOSUM62-based TCRdist calculated between CDR3 peptides within each V-J. Welch's t-statistics and random forest reduced several hundred V-J features to about 13, which were used in a naive Bayes classifier (R e1071). Sample size was not statistically predetermined, and investigators were not blinded to group allocation. The paper reports TCR Vbeta CDR3 sequencing of some 140 peripheral blood samples: around 45 ophthalmopathy, 75 to 80 hyperthyroidism and approximately 17 progressor patients.

Material: peripheral blood mononuclear cells (PBMCs), obtained at new diagnosis, from a patient treated with antithyroid drugs. The sequence was collected from a man aged 25 to 45 with Graves disease. Donor details come from another sample of the same person, matched by shared clones.

The CDR3: CAWVADTEAFF. The nucleotide sequence reads TGTGCCTGGGTGGCAGACACTGAAGCTTTCTTT. The chain is assembled from TRBV30 and TRBJ1-1, with the D gene uncertain. Cut back by 5 bases and 3 bases, the V and J ends lie 7 bases apart. CDR1 GTSNPN and CDR2 SVGIG are derived from the germline V gene (reference sequence). The CDR3 covers 11 residues, taking in both the cysteine and the phenylalanine. Only CDR3 DNA is held: 33 bases, read in frame from base 1. Reference TRBV30 and TRBJ1-1 proteins supply the regions before and after the CDR3; the full variable domain is: SQTIHQWPATLVQPVGSPLSLECTVEGTSNPNLYWYRQAAGRGLQLLFYSVGIGQISSEVPQNLSASRPQDRQFILSSKKLLLSDSGFYLCAWVADTEAFFGQGTRLTVV.